A selection of T cell receptor beta chains follows, all from one sample in a study of read filtering for tumor transcriptome and immune sequencing. TCRdb fed the reads into MiXCR, producing one record per CDR3 protein. The sample has some 48,000 distinct CDR3 sequences; about 19% are singletons. Material: a population of CD138-negative cells sorted from bone marrow. The receptors derive from a donor at least 40 years old with multiple myeloma. The CDR3 runs from the conserved cysteine through the conserved F or W. Fields, in order: J gene, clone size, D gene, V gene, CDR3 protein, CDR3 DNA. D genes are given only for firm matches. Size values are once, few and many counts, or a class for expanded clones, and some rows have none.

>TRBJ1-1|many|NA|TRBV11-1
CASSLKVSYLGTEAFF
TGTGCCAGCAGCTTAAAGGTCTCGTACCTGGGCACTGAAGCTTTCTTT
>TRBJ2-1|many|NA|TRBV7-3
CASSFPERKKDEQFF
TGTGCCAGCAGCTTTCCGGAAAGGAAAAAGGATGAGCAGTTCTTC
>TRBJ2-5|many|NA|TRBV12-5
CASGNPTQETQYF
TGTGCTAGTGGTAACCCGACACAAGAGACCCAGTACTTC
>TRBJ2-5|many|TRBD1|TRBV19
CATQRDRQETQYF
TGTGCCACCCAACGGGACAGACAAGAGACCCAGTACTTC
>TRBJ2-1|many|TRBD1|TRBV12-5
CASGTRQGVDEQFF
TGTGCTAGTGGCACCCGACAGGGAGTGGATGAGCAGTTCTTC
>TRBJ1-1|few|TRBD1|TRBV29-1
CSVEDRAGAFF
TGCAGCGTGGAGGACAGGGCTGGAGCTTTCTTT
>TRBJ2-7|many|NA|TRBV12-3/TRBV12-4
CATMPPGALDEQYF
TGTGCCACCATGCCCCCGGGGGCTCTCGACGAGCAGTACTTC
>TRBJ1-1|many|NA|TRBV20-1
CSARVEGWGTEAFF
TGCAGTGCTAGGGTGGAAGGATGGGGCACTGAAGCTTTCTTT
>TRBJ2-7|many|NA|TRBV27
CASAGTTYEQYF
TGTGCCAGCGCAGGGACCACCTACGAGCAGTACTTC
>TRBJ1-2|many|TRBD1|TRBV4-2
CASSQDSGQGALDYGYTF
TGTGCCAGCAGCCAAGATTCGGGACAGGGTGCGTTGGACTATGGCTACACCTTC
>TRBJ1-1|many|TRBD1|TRBV6-6
CASSYTVGQGGTEAFF
TGTGCCAGCAGTTACACCGTTGGACAGGGTGGCACTGAAGCTTTCTTT
>TRBJ2-7|many|TRBD2|TRBV19
CASSGGRLAGGGEQYF
TGTGCCAGTAGCGGAGGAAGACTAGCGGGAGGAGGCGAGCAGTACTTC
>TRBJ2-7|many|TRBD2|TRBV5-1
CASSLAETSGTYEQYF
TGCGCCAGCAGCTTGGCCGAGACTAGCGGAACCTACGAGCAGTACTTC
>TRBJ1-1|many|NA|TRBV7-9
CASSPRTASNTEAFF
TGTGCCAGCAGCCCCAGGACAGCTTCGAACACTGAAGCTTTCTTT
>TRBJ1-2|NA|NA|TRBV7-9
CASSRTGNANYGYTF
TGTGCCAGCAGCCGGACGGGCAATGCGAACTATGGCTACACCTTC
>TRBJ1-4|NA|NA|TRBV7-3
CASSSTTQLELYF
TGTGCCAGCAGCAGCACAACCCAACTCGAGTTGTATTTT
>TRBJ2-5|many|NA|TRBV20-1
CSARDSPRSQETQYF
TGCAGTGCTAGAGATTCGCCGCGATCCCAAGAGACCCAGTACTTC
>TRBJ2-7|many|TRBD1|TRBV20-1
CSARHGTGVGYEQYF
TGCAGTGCTAGACACGGGACAGGGGTTGGTTACGAGCAGTACTTC
>TRBJ2-1|many|TRBD2|TRBV5-4
CASNPSTGGSYNEQFF
TGTGCCAGCAATCCCTCAACGGGAGGCTCCTACAATGAGCAGTTCTTC
>TRBJ2-5|NA|NA|TRBV20-1
CSARVGAYGRGETQYF
TGCAGTGCTAGAGTTGGGGCTTACGGGAGAGGAGAGACCCAGTACTTC
>TRBJ1-5|many|NA|TRBV3-1
CASSQDYGGTVYQPQHF
TGTGCCAGCAGCCAAGATTATGGGGGGACGGTTTATCAGCCCCAGCATTTT
>TRBJ2-4|many|NA|TRBV2
CASSYGRAKNIQYF
TGTGCCAGCAGCTATGGGCGGGCCAAAAACATTCAGTACTTC
>TRBJ2-7|NA|TRBD2|TRBV7-9
CASSLLAGAEQYF
TGTGCCAGCAGCTTGCTAGCGGGAGCCGAGCAGTACTTC
>TRBJ2-2|many|NA|TRBV11-3
CASSWGSGELFF
TGTGCCAGCAGCTGGGGGTCCGGGGAGCTGTTTTTT
>TRBJ2-2|many|NA|TRBV24-1
CATSDPGRATGELFF
TGTGCCACCAGTGATCCGGGACGGGCCACCGGGGAGCTGTTTTTT
>TRBJ2-5|many|NA|TRBV7-8
CASSLGEKETQYF
TGTGCCAGCAGCCTGGGTGAGAAGGAGACCCAGTACTTC
>TRBJ2-1|many|TRBD2|TRBV5-1
CASIEGSGTYNEQFF
TGCGCCAGCATTGAGGGTAGCGGGACCTACAATGAGCAGTTCTTC